The 17 T cell receptor beta chains given below trace back to one sample, sequenced in a study of CD8 T cells in Susac syndrome. cDNA came from roughly 0.47 to 1 ug RNA primed by random hexamers. TCRdb re-called the immunoSEQ multiplex PCR reads through MiXCR, storing one row per CDR3 protein. The repertoire consists of about 280,000 distinct CDR3 sequences, with roughly 84% occurring once and the leading ten covering 0.095% to 0.14%. Sequencing was done on a sample of CD8+ T cells from PBMCs. Receptor source: a human donor with multiple sclerosis.

This rearrangement joins TRBV21-1 to TRBJ1-3; TRBD1 is taken as the D call from the table, unchecked against the DNA. TRBV21-1 is noted as a pseudogene. The CDR3 has 17 residues. The CDR3 nucleotides read TGTGCCAGCAGCAAAGCACGAAGGTCCCCTATTGGAAACACCATATATTTT. The encoded protein is CASSKARRSPIGNTIYF.

The chain uses TRBV19 and TRBJ2-1, with a weak D call TRBD2 (5 bases). Germline V gene data show CDR1 as LNHDA and CDR2 as SQIVND (reference sequence). The CDR3 loop spans 15 amino acids. Trimming removed 3 bases from V and 3 bases from J, with 12 bases in between. This CDR3 reads CASSIGGLLYNEQFF. The DNA of the CDR3 is TGTGCCAGTAGTATCGGTGGACTTCTCTACAATGAGCAGTTCTTC.

This chain links TRBV2 with TRBJ2-1, with 9 bases identical to TRBD1. The CDR3 loop spans 17 amino acids. The V and J ends lost 2 bases and 6 bases, in that order; junction bases with no gene match: 11. Germline loops: CDR1 SNHLY, CDR2 FYNNEI. The CDR3 nucleotides are TGTGCCAGCAGTGAATTTTACCCACAGGGGGCTGCCAATGAGCAGTTCTTC. This sequence encodes CASSEFYPQGAANEQFF.

The J gene is TRBJ1-1, the V gene TRBV20-1; D not resolved. The CDR3 runs to 17 residues. Germline-derived CDR1 and CDR2 are DFQATT and SNEGSKA (reference sequence). V was cut by 3 bases and J by 1 base, with 21 bases left in between. CDR3 DNA: TGCAGTGCTAGGGAGGGTCTGTCGGGGATGTGGAACACTGAAGCTTTCTTT. This encodes CSAREGLSGMWNTEAFF.

V and J are TRBV4-1 and TRBJ2-2; D remains unclear. Trimming shortened V by 10 bases and J by 5 bases, and 17 bases separated the two germline ends. This CDR3 region has 14 residues. Germline loops: CDR1 MGHRA, CDR2 YSYEKL. The CDR3 spells CATEPSYGTGELFF. DNA for the CDR3: TGCGCCACCGAGCCAAGCTACGGAACCGGGGAGCTGTTTTTT.

The V gene is TRBV20-1, the J gene TRBJ2-7; D gene uncertain. This CDR3 has 13 amino acids. V was pared by 0 bases and J by 5 bases, with 11 bases between. Germline V CDR1 and CDR2: DFQATT, SNEGSKA (reference sequence). CDR3 loop: CSARDGSLDEQYF. In nucleotides, the CDR3 is TGCAGTGCTAGAGACGGGTCGCTCGACGAGCAGTACTTC.

This sequence joins TRBV10-1 and TRBJ1-1, with D unclear. Trimming shortened V by 4 bases and J by 0 bases, and 6 bases separated the two germline ends. Looked up from germline, CDR1 is WNHNN and CDR2 is SYGVQD (reference sequence). The CDR3 covers 13 residues. In nucleotides, the CDR3 is TGCGCCAGCAGTGGATCTTTGAACACTGAAGCTTTCTTT. Translated, it gives CASSGSLNTEAFF.

The chain employs TRBV27 and TRBJ2-3; 8 bases are a match to TRBD2. The CDR3 is 16 residues long. Trimming took 2 bases from V and 5 from J; bases not matched to a gene: 9. From germline, CDR1 is MNHEY and CDR2 SMNVEV (reference sequence). The CDR3 region is CASSLNLGLEGDTQYF. DNA of the CDR3: TGTGCCAGCAGTTTAAATCTGGGACTAGAGGGAGATACGCAGTATTTT.

The CDR3 spells CASSLGGKPQHF. The DNA for the CDR3 is TGTGCCAGCAGCTTAGGGGGCAAGCCCCAGCATTTT. This chain uses TRBV5-6 with TRBJ1-5; 7 bases are shared with TRBD1. CDR3 size: 12 residues. Germline trimming cut 2 bases from V and 8 bases from J; bases unmatched to any gene: 1. Germline-derived CDR1 and CDR2 are SGHDT and YYEEEE.

The CDR3 here is CASSSWTVEETQYF. The CDR3 bases are TGTGCCAGCAGCTCATGGACCGTAGAAGAGACCCAGTACTTC. V and J are TRBV5-6 and TRBJ2-5; D uncertain. Trimming removed 3 bases at V and 3 bases at J, with 12 bases between. Germline V gene lookup returns CDR1 SGHDT and CDR2 YYEEEE. This CDR3 comprises 14 residues.

This sequence joins TRBV19 and TRBJ1-5, with 9 nucleotides matching TRBD1. The CDR3 spans 16 residues. V was pared by 3 bases and J by 0 bases, with 3 bases of the junction left unmatched. Germline CDR1 LNHDA, CDR2 SQIVND (reference sequence). The CDR3 bases are TGTGCCAGTAGTATTTGGGACAGGGCTAGCAATCAGCCCCAGCATTTT. Translation: CASSIWDRASNQPQHF. Full variable domain (remainder filled in from reference TRBV19 and TRBJ1-5): DGGITQSPKYLFRKEGQNVTLSCEQNLNHDAMYWYRQDPGQGLRLIYYSQIVNDFQKGDIAEGYSVSREKKESFPLTVTSAQKNPTAFYLCASSIWDRASNQPQHFGDGTRLSIL.

The J gene is TRBJ1-5, the V gene TRBV7-8; a possible D gene is TRBD1 (6 bases). The germline V gene has CDR1 SGHVS and CDR2 FQNEAQ. Trimming took off 1 base at V and 2 bases at J, with 12 bases between the two ends. The CDR3 covers 16 residues. The chain's CDR3 is CASSLVTGLGNQPQHF. The CDR3 DNA follows: TGTGCCAGCAGCTTAGTAACAGGGTTGGGCAATCAGCCCCAGCATTTT.

This chain joins TRBV27 and TRBJ2-1, with 7 bases matching TRBD2. Germline-derived CDR1 and CDR2 are MNHEY and SMNVEV (reference sequence). The CDR3 has 15 residues. Trimming at V came to 5 bases and at J to 1 base, leaving 5 bases not matched to a gene. The CDR3 loop reads CASSATSPSYNEQFF. As DNA, the CDR3 is TGTGCCAGCAGTGCGACTAGCCCTTCCTACAATGAGCAGTTCTTC.

The chain links TRBV5-5 to TRBJ1-1; D gene unclear. CDR3 length: 14 amino acids. V shed 1 base and J shed 4 bases, with 11 bases lying between them. Germline assignment: CDR1 SGHKS and CDR2 YYEKEE (reference sequence). Here the CDR3 reads CASSLQRRGTEAFF. In nucleotides, the CDR3 is TGTGCCAGCAGCTTGCAACGTCGGGGCACTGAAGCTTTCTTT.

The chain carries TRBV28 and TRBJ2-3; 8 nucleotides agree with TRBD2. Per germline, CDR1 MDHEN and CDR2 SYDVKM. J gave up 0 bases and V 8 bases, and 4 bases lay outside the gene matches. The CDR3 runs to 14 residues. The CDR3 here is CASFSGASTDTQYF. The CDR3 DNA sequence: TGTGCCAGCTTTAGCGGGGCTAGCACAGATACGCAGTATTTT.

The genes are TRBV12-3 or TRBV12-4 and TRBJ2-1; D not certain. V lost 8 bases and J 11 bases, leaving 16 bases between the germline ends. The CDR3 extends over 12 amino acids. The DNA for the CDR3 is TGTGCCAGCCTGATTACCGTGGATAAGCAGTTCTTC. Encoded protein: CASLITVDKQFF.

This clonotype was observed a single time. The chain links TRBV27 to TRBJ1-5; 9 bases are a match to TRBD1. This CDR3 comprises 16 residues. J gave up 4 bases and V 11 bases, and 15 bases lay outside the gene matches. Germline CDR1 MNHEY, CDR2 SMNVEV (reference sequence). For the CDR3, the DNA is TGTGCCGTAAAAGATCCCGGGACAGGGATTAATCAGCCCCAGCATTTT. Amino acids: CAVKDPGTGINQPQHF.